This TCR beta chain was documented in a study of T cells in Graves' hyperthyroidism and ophthalmopathy. This clonotype was picked up a small number of times. Template material for amplifying TCR beta CDR3 regions consisted of RNA transcripts. HTBI primers were used for first-round RT-PCR of the TCR CDR3. Each CDR3 protein is one row after TCRdb ran MiXCR on the multiplex PCR reads. The sample has some 300,000 distinct CDR3 sequences; roughly 19% are singletons. Germline values: CDR1 MNHNS, CDR2 SASEGT. The CDR3 spans 15 residues. Trimming removed 6 bases from V and 1 base from J; junction bases left unmatched: 4. Extraction of PBMCs used 7.5 to 10 ml of fresh peripheral blood.

The chain is built from TRBV6-1 and TRBJ2-2, with 8 bases identical to TRBD1. This TCR was recovered from a middle-aged man with Graves' ophthalmopathy. The specimen was blood. CDR3 sequence reads: CASRYGTGNTGELFF. The CDR3 nucleotides are TGTGCCAGCAGATATGGGACAGGGAACACCGGGGAGCTGTTTTTT.